These 9 T cell receptor beta chains were all obtained from the same sample, sequenced in a study of blood T cells in healthy people across ages. Alongside a J-beta primer mix, a sample-barcoded 5' primer served in a second PCR lasting about 7 to 12 cycles. TCRdb passed the 5' RACE reads through MiXCR, listing each CDR3 protein once. The table records under 2,000,000 distinct CDR3 sequences, around half of them present only once. Input material: blood. The receptors shown here come from a woman aged 40 to 55 in good health.

This clonotype was counted between two and nine times. The rearrangement joins TRBV12-3 or TRBV12-4 to TRBJ2-5; TRBD2 is a possible D gene (5 bases). The germline V and J ends were trimmed by 5 bases and 5 bases, with 18 bases remaining between them. The CDR3 has 15 amino acids. The CDR3 is CASSPRTRFGETQYF. CDR3 bases: TGTGCCAGCAGTCCCAGAACTAGGTTTGGTGAGACCCAGTACTTC.

With regard to this clonotype: Germline is not matched at one junction end, which may reflect a read error. The chain has TRBV4-3 and TRBJ2-7; D perhaps matches TRBD2 (5 bases). Germline CDR1 LGHNA, CDR2 YSLEER. The length of the CDR3 is 19 residues. CDR3 residues: CASSQDPPSAAADYYEQYF. For the CDR3, the DNA is TGCGCCAGCAGTCAAGATCCCCCGTCGGCGGCCGCAGACTACTACGAGCAGTACTTC.

The CDR3 protein is CASSQEIRSYYGYTF. The CDR3 DNA is TGCGCCAGCAGCCAAGAAATACGATCTTACTATGGCTACACCTTC. The genes are TRBV4-3 and TRBJ1-2; D is unclear. The CDR3 covers 15 residues. V was shortened by 0 bases and J by 3 bases, with 11 bases between the two germline ends. Germline CDR1 and CDR2: LGHNA and YSLEER.

The chain is built from TRBV2 and TRBJ2-1, with D perhaps matching TRBD1 (6 bases). The CDR3 extends over 12 amino acids. Per the germline V gene, CDR1 is SNHLY and CDR2 is FYNNEI. Trimming removed 6 bases from V and 12 bases from J, with 15 bases in between. The CDR3 DNA follows: TGTGCCAGCAGCGTTCAGGGGTATGGGCAGTTCTTC. Protein sequence: CASSVQGYGQFF.

V and J are TRBV6-2 or TRBV6-3 and TRBJ2-4; D is unclear. V was pared by 4 bases and J by 13 bases, with 11 bases between. Per the germline V gene, CDR1 is MNHEY and CDR2 is SVGEGT. This CDR3 comprises 11 residues. For the CDR3, the DNA is TGTGCCAGCAGTTGGTTAAGAGAGCAGTACTTC. Its translation is CASSWLREQYF.

The chain links TRBV9 to TRBJ2-1; the match to TRBD2 covers 9 bases. This CDR3 region has 14 residues. V was clipped by 7 bases and J by 3 bases; unmatched bases: 5. Germline CDR1 SGDLS, CDR2 YYNGEE. The DNA for the CDR3 is TGTGCCAGCGGCGGGGGGGCCGACTACAATGAGCAGTTCTTC. Encoded protein: CASGGGADYNEQFF. The variable domain in full, completed from reference TRBV9 and TRBJ2-1, reads DSGVTQTPKHLITATGQRVTLRCSPRSGDLSVYWYQQSLDQGLQFLIQYYNGEERAKGNILERFSAQQFPDLHSELNLSSLELGDSALYFCASGGGADYNEQFFGPGTRLTVL.

The chain is built from TRBV11-1 and TRBJ1-6, with TRBD1 identical over 7 bases. Germline assignment: CDR1 SGHAT and CDR2 FQDESV (reference sequence). The junction had 6 bases not matched to a gene; V was cut back by 7 bases and J by 0 bases. CDR3 size: 16 residues. CDR3 protein: CASKKGQSSYNSPLHF. The CDR3 DNA reads TGTGCCAGCAAGAAGGGACAGAGCTCCTATAATTCACCCCTCCACTTT.

Here the CDR3 reads CATRTSGGSETQYF. DNA for the CDR3: TGTGCCACCCGGACTAGCGGGGGGTCGGAGACCCAGTACTTC. V gene TRBV28 combines with J gene TRBJ2-5, with 14 bases that match TRBD2. V was clipped by 10 bases and J by 5 bases; unmatched bases: 6. Germline CDR1 is MDHEN and CDR2 is SYDVKM. This CDR3 region has 14 residues.

The V gene is TRBV6-5, the J gene TRBJ2-3, with TRBD2 as a possible D gene (6 bases). Trimming took 2 bases from V and 5 from J, leaving 11 bases between them. The CDR3 has 14 amino acids. CDR1 is MNHEY, CDR2 SVGAGI, per germline. CDR3 loop: CASSYRASEDTQYF. The CDR3 nucleotides are TGTGCCAGCAGTTACCGGGCTAGCGAAGATACGCAGTATTTT.